Presented here are 21 T cell receptor beta chains from one specimen sequenced in a study of T cell clonotyping in hematopoietic cell transplantation. Time point reported: recipient sample about 28 days before transplant, after cytoreduction. Clones were read by immunoSEQ multiplex PCR, and TCRdb kept only the in-frame ones, dropping some. Found here are about 19,000 clones, approximately 80% of them singletons; the top ten hold 15% to 20%. The starting material was peripheral blood mononuclear cells, obtained before stem cell transplant. The source of these receptors is a man aged 60 to 75 with acute myeloid leukemia. Some clones in this sample may be carry-over from other donors' samples.

The rearrangement links TRBV19 to TRBJ1-2, with TRBD1 matching 9 bases. The V segment lost 10 bases and the J segment 8 bases; nucleotides outside the gene matches: 11. This CDR3 has 13 amino acids. Germline CDR1 and CDR2: LNHDA and SQIVND (reference sequence). The CDR3 is CATRWTGDGGYTF. The CDR3 bases are TGTGCCACCCGTTGGACAGGGGATGGAGGCTACACCTTC.

The chain recombines TRBV11-3 with TRBJ2-5; 7 bases agree with TRBD2. The junction had 5 bases not matched to a gene; V was cut back by 2 bases and J by 5 bases. The CDR3 covers 14 residues. CDR1 is SGHNT, CDR2 YENEEA, per germline. CDR3 in amino acids: CASSLSGGVETQYF. In DNA form, the CDR3 reads TGTGCCAGCAGCTTATCTGGGGGGGTGGAGACCCAGTACTTC. Supplemented by reference TRBV11-3 and TRBJ2-5, the full variable domain reads EAGVVQSPRYKIIEKKQPVAFWCNPISGHNTLYWYLQNLGQGPELLIRYENEEAVDDSQLPKDRFSAERLKGVDSTLKIQPAELGDSAVYLCASSLSGGVETQYFGPGTRLLVL.

This clone occurred a few times. The chain joins TRBV19 to TRBJ1-1; D may be TRBD1 (5 bases). V lost 7 bases, J lost 4 bases, and 13 bases lay in between. The CDR3 runs 13 residues. Germline CDR1 is LNHDA and CDR2 is SQIVND (reference sequence). CDR3 amino acids: CASIGGASTEAFF. The CDR3, as DNA: TGTGCCAGTATCGGGGGTGCCAGCACTGAAGCTTTCTTT.

J is TRBJ1-1 and V is TRBV19; D is uncertain. Germline-derived CDR1 and CDR2 are LNHDA and SQIVND (reference sequence). The CDR3 covers 11 residues. Trimming removed 3 bases from V and 7 bases from J, with 6 bases in between. DNA for the CDR3: TGTGCCAGTAGTATCGCGGGTGAAGCTTTCTTT. It translates to CASSIAGEAFF.

The V call is TRBV20-1, the J call TRBJ1-1; a weak D match, TRBD1 (5 bases). CDR3 length: 10 amino acids. Germline V gives CDR1 DFQATT, CDR2 SNEGSKA (reference sequence). In DNA form, the CDR3 reads TGCACCCCCAAGGGACCTGAAGCTTTCTTT. It is translated as CTPKGPEAFF.

The chain employs TRBV13 and TRBJ2-3, with 11 bases aligning to TRBD1. The germline CDR1 and CDR2 sequences are PRHDT and FYEKMQ (reference sequence). The CDR3 length is 15 residues. V dropped 5 bases and J dropped 4; count of bases not matched to a gene: 5. The DNA of the CDR3 is TGTGCCAGCAGCCCTGGACAGGGGGCGTCAGATACGCAGTATTTT. Translation gives CASSPGQGASDTQYF.

This clone was seen more than once but under ten times. V and J are TRBV7-9 and TRBJ2-3; 9 bases line up with TRBD2. The germline CDR1 and CDR2 sequences are SEHNR and FQNEAQ (reference sequence). J gave up 2 bases and V 9 bases, and 6 bases lay outside the gene matches. The CDR3 covers 14 residues. DNA for the CDR3: TGTGCCAGTGGGGCTAGCGGGAACACAGATACGCAGTATTTT. Its translation is CASGASGNTDTQYF.

This clone was seen a few times. The rearrangement joins TRBV30 to TRBJ1-2; D gene unclear. The germline CDR1 and CDR2 sequences are GTSNPN and SVGIG (reference sequence). Trimming pared 0 bases from V and 0 bases from J, leaving 14 bases between. The CDR3 has 16 residues. The CDR3, as DNA: TGTGCCTGGAGTGTACAAGGGCAGGAGACTAACTATGGCTACACCTTC. Translating gives CAWSVQGQETNYGYTF.

The rearrangement links TRBV2 to TRBJ1-5; 7 bases agree with TRBD1. Germline V CDR1 and CDR2: SNHLY, FYNNEI. The CDR3 is 15 amino acids. The ends lost 6 bases at V and 4 bases at J; junction bases unmatched: 9. The CDR3: CASRVGTVENQPQHF. The CDR3 DNA is TGTGCCAGCAGAGTAGGGACAGTAGAAAATCAGCCCCAGCATTTT.

This chain joins TRBV6-5 and TRBJ2-1; 9 bases line up with TRBD1. This CDR3 is 12 amino acids long. Trimming cost V 4 bases and J 14 bases; bases outside gene matches: 6. Germline CDR1 MNHEY, CDR2 SVGAGI. The CDR3 coding sequence is TGTGCCAGCAGTTTGGACAGGGGTTTGGAGTTCTTC. Its protein is CASSLDRGLEFF.

This chain connects TRBV27 to TRBJ2-7, with D perhaps matching TRBD1 (6 bases). V was cut by 5 bases and J by 1 base, with 9 bases left in between. Germline V lookup: CDR1 MNHEY, CDR2 SMNVEV (reference sequence). This CDR3 comprises 13 residues. DNA for the CDR3: TGTGCCAGCAGTCCCGGACAGTCCTACGAGCAGTACTTC. This sequence encodes CASSPGQSYEQYF.

V gene TRBV6-1 combines with J gene TRBJ2-7; D gene ambiguous. Trimming left V 0 bases short and J 3 bases short, with 6 bases between. Per germline, CDR1 MNHNS and CDR2 SASEGT. The length of the CDR3 is 13 residues. CDR3 loop: CASSEAAHYEQYF. The CDR3 DNA follows: TGTGCCAGCAGTGAAGCTGCCCACTACGAGCAGTACTTC.

The chain is built from TRBV28 and TRBJ1-4; perhaps TRBD1 as D (6 bases). There are 17 residues in the CDR3. Germline assignment: CDR1 MDHEN and CDR2 SYDVKM. The V end lost 6 bases, the J end lost 3 bases, and 20 bases lay between the germline ends. The CDR3 sequence is CASSEPRGGLANEKLFF. Written as DNA, the CDR3 is TGTGCCAGCAGCGAGCCGAGGGGGGGGCTGGCTAATGAAAAACTGTTTTTT.

The J gene is TRBJ1-2, the V gene TRBV6-5; D not certain. The length of the CDR3 is 12 residues. V was clipped by 6 bases and J by 0 bases, with 5 bases between them. Looked up from germline, CDR1 is MNHEY and CDR2 is SVGAGI. The CDR3 is CASRRSNYGYTF. CDR3 DNA sequence: TGTGCCAGCAGACGTTCTAACTATGGCTACACCTTC.

V usage is TRBV11-2 and J usage is TRBJ2-2, with TRBD1 matching over 7 bases. The germline V gene has CDR1 SGHAT and CDR2 FQNNGV. CDR3 length equals 15 residues. J gave up 9 bases and V 5 bases, and 12 bases lay outside the gene matches. CDR3 bases: TGTGCCAGCAGCCATTTCGGGACAGTAGAAAGGGAGCTGTTTTTT. Translation gives CASSHFGTVERELFF. Full variable domain (rest looked up from reference TRBV11-2 and TRBJ2-2): EAGVAQSPRYKIIEKRQSVAFWCNPISGHATLYWYQQILGQGPKLLIQFQNNGVVDDSQLPKDRFSAERLKGVDSTLKIQPAKLEDSAVYLCASSHFGTVERELFFGEGSRLTVL.

This rearrangement joins TRBV14 to TRBJ2-4; 9 bases agree with TRBD1. Germline lookup yields CDR1 SGHDN and CDR2 FVKESK. The CDR3 covers 12 residues. Trimming at V came to 3 bases and at J to 13 bases, leaving 4 bases not matched to a gene. CDR3: CASSHGDRAQYF. CDR3 bases: TGTGCCAGCAGCCATGGGGACAGGGCCCAGTACTTC.

The rearrangement uses TRBV27 and TRBJ2-5; TRBD2 matches 13 bases. This CDR3 has 14 residues. Germline V lookup: CDR1 MNHEY, CDR2 SMNVEV (reference sequence). Trimming at V came to 5 bases and at J to 5 bases, leaving 2 bases not matched to a gene. The CDR3 sequence is CASSLGLAGETQYF. The CDR3 nucleotides read TGTGCCAGCAGTCTGGGACTAGCGGGGGAGACCCAGTACTTC.

The V gene is TRBV27, the J gene TRBJ2-7; 7 nucleotides match TRBD2. This CDR3 region has 13 residues. The germline CDR1 and CDR2 sequences are MNHEY and SMNVEV (reference sequence). V was clipped by 5 bases and J by 4 bases; unmatched bases: 5. The CDR3 sequence is CASSLGLPYEQYF. CDR3 DNA: TGTGCCAGCAGTCTGGGACTACCTTACGAGCAGTACTTC.

The J gene is TRBJ1-1, the V gene TRBV27; D remains ambiguous. From germline, CDR1 is MNHEY and CDR2 SMNVEV (reference sequence). V lost 4 bases, J lost 4 bases, and 10 bases lay in between. The CDR3 covers 13 residues. The CDR3, as DNA: TGTGCCAGCAGTTCCGCGGGGAGCACTGAAGCTTTCTTT. Translation: CASSSAGSTEAFF.

The J gene is TRBJ1-1, the V gene TRBV4-3; unclear D gene. V was clipped by 0 bases and J by 7 bases, with 12 bases between them. This CDR3 has 14 amino acids. Per germline, CDR1 LGHNA and CDR2 YSLEER. The CDR3 is CASSQDRSGYEAFF. For the CDR3, the DNA is TGCGCCAGCAGCCAAGATCGGTCGGGCTATGAAGCTTTCTTT.

J is TRBJ2-1 and V is TRBV7-3; D is unresolved. V lost 5 bases to trimming and J lost 0 bases, with 17 bases between them. CDR1 is SGHTA and CDR2 is FQGTGA in the germline V gene. CDR3 length equals 17 residues. The CDR3 reads CASSPRGLTYSYNEQFF. The CDR3 region has the DNA TGTGCCAGCAGCCCCCGAGGCCTTACTTACTCCTACAATGAGCAGTTCTTC. Full variable domain (rest looked up from reference TRBV7-3 and TRBJ2-1): GAGVSQTPSNKVTEKGKYVELRCDPISGHTALYWYRQSLGQGPEFLIYFQGTGAADDSGLPNDRFFAVRPEGSVSTLKIQRTERGDSAVYLCASSPRGLTYSYNEQFFGPGTRLTVL.